What follows describes a single T cell receptor (beta chain). Its antigen is not identified. Some clones are missing from TCRdb's copy, which holds only in-frame ones; the method was immunoSEQ multiplex PCR. This sample has 65,000 to 70,000 clones; about 86% occur once, and the top ten carry around 2.8%. This specimen comes from a study of neoadjuvant anti-PD-1 for oral cavity cancer. The study, taken as a whole, reports: After neoadjuvant nivolumab, PBMC T cell clonality was significantly higher in non-responders than responders.

The germline V gene has CDR1 MGHRA and CDR2 YSYEKL. The CDR3 contains 15 residues. V lost 0 bases and J 5 bases, leaving 10 bases between the germline ends. The time point is: after neoadjuvant nivolumab, at surgical resection. The sequence was obtained from a person between 35 and 79 years old with oral cavity squamous cell carcinoma. The material was PBMCs, obtained after nivolumab (anti-PD-1) treatment. The chain combines TRBV4-1 with TRBJ2-2; D might be TRBD2 (5 bases). As DNA, the CDR3 is TGCGCCAGCAGCCAAGAAGTTCGGACTACCGGGGAGCTGTTTTTT. It encodes CASSQEVRTTGELFF.